The 17 T cell receptor beta chains below come from one sample, sequenced in a study of technical replicates of blood from a handful of donors. Here immunoSEQ multiplex PCR was the method, and the copy in TCRdb shows in-frame clones only, minus some. The data show more than 10,000 clones, 90% to 95% seen once. Sequencing was carried out using PBMCs. The receptor set was obtained from a human donor in good health.

This clone was observed a few times. V is TRBV6-5 and J is TRBJ2-7; 11 bases match TRBD1. There are 14 residues in the CDR3. Germline V CDR1 and CDR2: MNHEY, SVGAGI. Unmatched junction bases numbered 2, after V lost 4 bases and J lost 3 bases. In DNA form, the CDR3 reads TGTGCCAGCAGTTGGGGACAGGGGGGCTACGAGCAGTACTTC. This codes for CASSWGQGGYEQYF.

V and J are TRBV7-9 and TRBJ1-1; TRBD1 is a possible D gene (5 bases). The germline gives CDR1 SEHNR, CDR2 FQNEAQ (reference sequence). CDR3 length: 14 amino acids. V shed 3 bases and J shed 4 bases, with 12 bases lying between them. CDR3 DNA: TGTGCCAGCAGCTTGGTGGGGGGGATCACTGAAGCTTTCTTT. Translating it yields CASSLVGGITEAFF.

The chain employs TRBV27 and TRBJ2-1; a weak D match, TRBD2 (5 bases). The ends were cut back, 4 bases at V and 4 bases at J, with 11 bases in the middle. The CDR3 extends over 14 amino acids. Germline assignment: CDR1 MNHEY and CDR2 SMNVEV (reference sequence). CDR3 coding DNA: TGTGCCAGCAGTTCACACGGACTTTACAATGAGCAGTTCTTC. Translated: CASSSHGLYNEQFF.

CDR3 nucleotides: TGTGCCAGCAGTCGAGACAGGGAAATTGACGAGCAGTACTTC. It is translated as CASSRDREIDEQYF. This chain links TRBV6-1 with TRBJ2-7; 7 nucleotides match TRBD1. Per the germline V gene, CDR1 is MNHNS and CDR2 is SASEGT. This CDR3 has 14 residues. The ends lost 5 bases at V and 5 bases at J; junction bases unmatched: 9.

The V call is TRBV6-6, the J call TRBJ2-1; 8 bases fit TRBD2. V lost 6 bases and J lost 3; bases outside the gene matches: 7. This CDR3 is built from 15 residues. Germline lookup yields CDR1 MNHNY and CDR2 SVGAGI (reference sequence). CDR3 sequence: CASSSTSGGYNEQFF. CDR3 DNA sequence: TGTGCCAGCAGCTCCACTAGCGGAGGCTACAATGAGCAGTTCTTC.

J is TRBJ2-7 and V is TRBV11-2; 8 nucleotides agree with TRBD1. V trimming: 2 bases; J trimming: 3 bases; junction bases outside the gene matches: 18. The germline CDR1 and CDR2 sequences are SGHAT and FQNNGV. The CDR3 totals 19 residues. The CDR3 DNA sequence: TGTGCCAGCAGCTTACGTGGACAGGGTTTTACTTTTGGGGACTACGAGCAGTACTTC. This codes for CASSLRGQGFTFGDYEQYF.

The chain is built from TRBV28 and TRBJ2-2, with D possibly TRBD1 on 6 matching bases. The germline V and J ends were trimmed by 4 bases and 1 base, with 7 bases remaining between them. This CDR3 has 14 amino acids. The V gene's germline CDR1 is MDHEN and CDR2 SYDVKM. The DNA of the CDR3 is TGTGCCAGCAGTTCGGGACAGAACACCGGGGAGCTGTTTTTT. This translates into CASSSGQNTGELFF.

The chain uses TRBV25-1 and TRBJ1-6; weak D call: TRBD1 (6 bases). The CDR3 totals 10 residues. Per the germline V gene, CDR1 is MGHDK and CDR2 is SYGVNS. Trimming removed 11 bases from V and 7 bases from J, with 6 bases in between. The CDR3 here is CAGTNSPLHF. The DNA of the CDR3 is TGTGCCGGGACAAATTCACCCCTCCACTTT.

This clone appeared a single time. The chain couples TRBV19 to TRBJ1-2, with unresolved D. The CDR3 covers 13 residues. Germline values: CDR1 LNHDA, CDR2 SQIVND (reference sequence). Trimming left V 5 bases short and J 4 bases short, with 11 bases between. Written as DNA, the CDR3 is TGTGCCAGTAGTGCCGGGATTCTCTATGGCTACACCTTC. Its translation: CASSAGILYGYTF.

The sample holds one count of this clone. This chain uses TRBV25-1 with TRBJ2-3; TRBD1 agrees at 9 bases. In germline, CDR1 is MGHDK, CDR2 SYGVNS. With V trimmed by 6 bases and J by 0 bases, 1 base remained unmatched. The CDR3 has 14 residues. CDR3 nucleotides: TGTGCCAGCAGACAGGGGGCGAGCACAGATACGCAGTATTTT. This encodes CASRQGASTDTQYF.

The chain links TRBV7-8 to TRBJ2-2; D remains unclear. Germline CDR1 is SGHVS and CDR2 is FQNEAQ. V was shortened by 4 bases and J by 2 bases, with 11 bases between the two germline ends. The CDR3 covers 15 residues. For the CDR3, the DNA is TGTGCCAGCAGCTCTCCCGGCGGCAACACCGGGGAGCTGTTTTTT. It translates to CASSSPGGNTGELFF. Drawing the rest from reference TRBV7-8 and TRBJ2-2, the complete variable domain is GAGVSQSPRYKVAKRGQDVALRCDPISGHVSLFWYQQALGQGPEFLTYFQNEAQLDKSGLPSDRFFAERPEGSVSTLKIQRTQQEDSAVYLCASSSPGGNTGELFFGEGSRLTVL.

The rearrangement links TRBV7-8 to TRBJ2-3, with a weak D call TRBD1 (6 bases). V was trimmed by 5 bases and J by 2 bases, leaving 14 bases between them. The CDR3 runs 15 residues. Germline lookup yields CDR1 SGHVS and CDR2 FQNEAQ. Here the CDR3 reads CASSRNRVTTDTQYF. CDR3 DNA sequence: TGTGCCAGCAGCCGGAACAGGGTCACCACAGATACGCAGTATTTT. The complete variable domain, with remaining parts taken from reference TRBV7-8 and TRBJ2-3, reads GAGVSQSPRYKVAKRGQDVALRCDPISGHVSLFWYQQALGQGPEFLTYFQNEAQLDKSGLPSDRFFAERPEGSVSTLKIQRTQQEDSAVYLCASSRNRVTTDTQYFGPGTRLTVL.

The chain recombines TRBV29-1 with TRBJ2-3, with 8 bases identical to TRBD2. Germline V gene lookup returns CDR1 SQVTM and CDR2 ANQGSEA. Losses at the gene ends were 0 bases for V and 4 bases for J; bases not matched to a gene: 6. This CDR3 is built from 15 residues. The CDR3 DNA reads TGCAGCGTTGAAGAGGGGCTAGCGGGCTCAGATACGCAGTATTTT. Amino acids: CSVEEGLAGSDTQYF.

V gene TRBV29-1 combines with J gene TRBJ2-1, with 12 bases lining up with TRBD2. The ends lost 6 bases at V and 6 bases at J; junction bases unmatched: 0. The CDR3 spans 12 residues. Germline V gives CDR1 SQVTM, CDR2 ANQGSEA. CDR3 region: CSVGLAGNEQFF. CDR3 coding DNA: TGCAGCGTGGGACTAGCGGGCAATGAGCAGTTCTTC.

The chain couples TRBV27 to TRBJ2-3; 10 bases map to TRBD2. Trimming took 6 bases from V and 2 from J; bases not matched to a gene: 14. The length of the CDR3 is 18 residues. From germline, CDR1 is MNHEY and CDR2 SMNVEV (reference sequence). The CDR3 sequence is CASSSNLGLADNTDTQYF. In DNA, the CDR3 is TGTGCCAGCAGCTCCAACCTAGGACTAGCGGACAACACAGATACGCAGTATTTT.

The rearrangement links TRBV18 to TRBJ2-7; 13 positions match TRBD2. The CDR3 extends over 15 amino acids. The germline gives CDR1 KGHSH, CDR2 LQKENI. Trimming cost V 3 bases and J 3 bases; bases outside gene matches: 2. CDR3 DNA sequence: TGTGCCAGCTCACCCGGACTAGCGGGAGACTACGAGCAGTACTTC. This sequence encodes CASSPGLAGDYEQYF.

This clone was observed a few times. The V gene is TRBV7-3, the J gene TRBJ2-2; the match to TRBD2 covers 8 bases. The CDR3 runs to 14 residues. Germline assignment: CDR1 SGHTA and CDR2 FQGTGA. The junction had 4 bases not matched to a gene; V was cut back by 6 bases and J by 4 bases. The CDR3 DNA sequence: TGTGCCAGCAGTAAACTAGCGGCCACCGGGGAGCTGTTTTTT. Protein product: CASSKLAATGELFF. Full variable domain (missing parts from reference TRBV7-3 and TRBJ2-2): GAGVSQTPSNKVTEKGKYVELRCDPISGHTALYWYRQSLGQGPEFLIYFQGTGAADDSGLPNDRFFAVRPEGSVSTLKIQRTERGDSAVYLCASSKLAATGELFFGEGSRLTVL.